These T cell receptor beta chains were read from a single sample in a study of blood T cell repertoires in COVID-19. Data came from immunoSEQ multiplex PCR; TCRdb stores just in-frame clones and leaves some out. Among 200,000 to 250,000 clones listed, around 88% were seen once. Sequenced material: PBMCs or T cells enriched from blood (not recorded which). The receptors were gathered from a woman in her 50s with acute COVID-19. CDR3s include the opening cysteine and the closing phenylalanine or tryptophan. A D gene is named only where the DNA matches it firmly. Not every row has a clone size; where given, it reads once, few, many or a size class.

v_gene	len	j_gene	d_gene	abundance	CDR3nt	CDR3aa
TRBV18	14	TRBJ1-1	.	.	TGTGCCAGCTCACCACCGAGCAGGGACACTGAAGCTTTCTTT	CASSPPSRDTEAFF
TRBV4-3	14	TRBJ2-7	.	once	TGCGCCAGCAGCCAGATCCGGACATCATACGAGCAGTACTTC	CASSQIRTSYEQYF
TRBV5-1	11	TRBJ2-5	.	.	TGCGCCAGCCTCTTACAAGAGACCCAGTACTTC	CASLLQETQYF
TRBV15	14	TRBJ2-2	.	.	TGTGCCACCAGCAGAGGACAGTACACCGGGGAGCTGTTTTTT	CATSRGQYTGELFF
TRBV5-4	15	TRBJ2-7	TRBD2	.	TGTGCCAGCAGCTTCCTCGCTAGCGGGAGCCGCGAGCAGTACTTC	CASSFLASGSREQYF
TRBV5-1	15	TRBJ1-6	TRBD1	.	TGCGCCAGCAGCTTGGGGACAGGGGGTAATTCACCCCTCCACTTT	CASSLGTGGNSPLHF
TRBV4-1	14	TRBJ1-1	.	many	TGCGCCAGCAGGTTCCACGGGGGGAACACTGAAGCTTTCTTT	CASRFHGGNTEAFF
TRBV12-2	18	TRBJ1-2	.	few	TGTGCAAGTCGCTTACTTACAGGGGGCGTAGAAGGTAACTATGGCTACACCTTC	CASRLLTGGVEGNYGYTF
TRBV11-2	15	TRBJ1-6	TRBD1	.	TGTGCCAGCAGCTTGGACAGGGATCGGGCTATCACCCTCCACTTT	CASSLDRDRAITLHF
TRBV7-2	14	TRBJ2-7	TRBD1	.	TGTGCCAGCAGCTCCACAGGGGTCAGGTACGAGCAGTACTTC	CASSSTGVRYEQYF
TRBV5-1	13	TRBJ1-1	.	.	TGCGCCAGCAGCGTCAGGGAATACACTGAAGCTTTCTTT	CASSVREYTEAFF
TRBV11-1	15	TRBJ2-1	TRBD2	.	TGTGCCAGCAGCTTACTAGCGGCCTCCTACAATGAGCAGTTCTTC	CASSLLAASYNEQFF
TRBV7-3	15	TRBJ2-2	.	.	TGTGCCAGCAGCTCCTACGGGACAAACACCGGGGAGCTGTTTTTT	CASSSYGTNTGELFF
TRBV3-1/TRBV3-2	14	TRBJ2-2	.	few	TGTGCCAGCAGCCAAGATTTTAGTTTCGGGGAGCTGTTTTTT	CASSQDFSFGELFF